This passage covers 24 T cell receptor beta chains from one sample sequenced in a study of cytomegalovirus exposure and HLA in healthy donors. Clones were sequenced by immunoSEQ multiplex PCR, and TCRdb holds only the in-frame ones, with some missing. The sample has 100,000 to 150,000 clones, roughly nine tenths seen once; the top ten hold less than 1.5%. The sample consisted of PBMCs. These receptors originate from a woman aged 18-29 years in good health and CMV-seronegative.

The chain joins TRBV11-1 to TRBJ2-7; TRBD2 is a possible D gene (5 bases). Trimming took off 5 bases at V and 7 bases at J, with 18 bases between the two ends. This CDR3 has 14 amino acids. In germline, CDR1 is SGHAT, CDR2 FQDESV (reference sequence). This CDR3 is CASSEGLTYLEQYV. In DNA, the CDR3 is TGTGCCAGCAGCGAAGGACTTACCTACCTTGAGCAGTACGTC.

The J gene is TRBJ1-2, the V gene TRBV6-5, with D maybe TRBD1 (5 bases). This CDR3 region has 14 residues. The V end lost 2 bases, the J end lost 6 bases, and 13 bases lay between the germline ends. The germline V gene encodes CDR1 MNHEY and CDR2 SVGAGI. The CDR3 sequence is CASSYLVRGDGYTF. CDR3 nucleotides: TGTGCCAGCAGTTACCTCGTCCGGGGGGATGGCTACACCTTC.

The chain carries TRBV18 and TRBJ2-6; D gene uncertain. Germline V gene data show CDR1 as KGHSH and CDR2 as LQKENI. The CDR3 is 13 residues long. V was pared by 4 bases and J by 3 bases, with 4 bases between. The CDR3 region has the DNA TGTGCCAGCTCACGTCTTGGGGCCAACGTCCTGACTTTC. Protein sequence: CASSRLGANVLTF.

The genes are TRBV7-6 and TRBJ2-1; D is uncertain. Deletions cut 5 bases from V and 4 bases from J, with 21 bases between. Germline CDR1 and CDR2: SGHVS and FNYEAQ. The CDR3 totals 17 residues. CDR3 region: CASSLTVDPDNYNEQFF. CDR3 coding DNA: TGTGCCAGCAGCCTCACGGTCGACCCAGACAATTACAATGAGCAGTTCTTC.

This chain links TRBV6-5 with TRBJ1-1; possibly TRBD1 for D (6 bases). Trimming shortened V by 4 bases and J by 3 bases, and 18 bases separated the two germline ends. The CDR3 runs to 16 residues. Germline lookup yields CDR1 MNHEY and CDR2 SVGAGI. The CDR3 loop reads CASSSQGHRLYTEAFF. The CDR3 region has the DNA TGTGCCAGCAGTTCCCAGGGACATCGGCTTTACACTGAAGCTTTCTTT.

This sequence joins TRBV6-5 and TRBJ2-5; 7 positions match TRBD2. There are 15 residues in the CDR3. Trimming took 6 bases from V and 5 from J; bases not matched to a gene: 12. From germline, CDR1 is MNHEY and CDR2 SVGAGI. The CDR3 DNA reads TGTGCCAGCAGCCCCCCCCAAGCCGGGGGGGAGACCCAGTACTTC. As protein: CASSPPQAGGETQYF.

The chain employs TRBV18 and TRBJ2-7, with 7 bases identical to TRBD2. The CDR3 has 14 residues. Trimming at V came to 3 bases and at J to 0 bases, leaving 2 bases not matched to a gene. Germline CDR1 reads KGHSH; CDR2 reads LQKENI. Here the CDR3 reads CASSPGDYSYEQYF. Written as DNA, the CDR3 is TGTGCCAGCTCACCGGGGGACTACTCCTACGAGCAGTACTTC.

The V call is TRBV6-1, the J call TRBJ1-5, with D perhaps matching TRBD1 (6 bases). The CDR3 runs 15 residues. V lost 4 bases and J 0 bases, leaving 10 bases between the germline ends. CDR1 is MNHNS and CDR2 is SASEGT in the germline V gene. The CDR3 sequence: CASSVDRYSNQPQHF. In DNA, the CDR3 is TGTGCCAGCAGTGTGGACAGATATAGCAATCAGCCCCAGCATTTT.

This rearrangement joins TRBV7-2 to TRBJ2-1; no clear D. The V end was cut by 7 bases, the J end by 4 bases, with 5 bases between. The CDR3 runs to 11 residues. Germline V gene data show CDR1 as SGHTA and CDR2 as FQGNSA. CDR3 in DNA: TGTGCCAGCACCCAATACAATGAGCAGTTCTTC. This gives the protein CASTQYNEQFF.

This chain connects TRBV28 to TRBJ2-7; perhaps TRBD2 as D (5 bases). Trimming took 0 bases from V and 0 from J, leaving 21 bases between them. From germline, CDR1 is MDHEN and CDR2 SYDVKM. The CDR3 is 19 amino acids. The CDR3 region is CASSLWGRWGERNSYEQYF. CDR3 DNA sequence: TGTGCCAGCAGTTTATGGGGTCGTTGGGGAGAGCGGAACTCCTACGAGCAGTACTTC. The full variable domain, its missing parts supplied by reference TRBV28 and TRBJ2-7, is DVKVTQSSRYLVKRTGEKVFLECVQDMDHENMFWYRQDPGLGLRLIYFSYDVKMKEKGDIPEGYSVSREKKERFSLILESASTNQTSMYLCASSLWGRWGERNSYEQYFGPGTRLTVT.

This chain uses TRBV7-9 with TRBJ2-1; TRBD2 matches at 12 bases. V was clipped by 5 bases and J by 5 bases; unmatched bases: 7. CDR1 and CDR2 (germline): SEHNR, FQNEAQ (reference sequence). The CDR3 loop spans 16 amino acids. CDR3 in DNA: TGTGCCAGCAGCGACGGACTAGCGGGACCTCACAATGAGCAGTTCTTC. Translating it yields CASSDGLAGPHNEQFF. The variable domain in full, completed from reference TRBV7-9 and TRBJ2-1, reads DTGVSQNPRHKITKRGQNVTFRCDPISEHNRLYWYRQTLGQGPEFLTYFQNEAQLEKSRLLSDRFSAERPKGSFSTLEIQRTEQGDSAMYLCASSDGLAGPHNEQFFGPGTRLTVL.

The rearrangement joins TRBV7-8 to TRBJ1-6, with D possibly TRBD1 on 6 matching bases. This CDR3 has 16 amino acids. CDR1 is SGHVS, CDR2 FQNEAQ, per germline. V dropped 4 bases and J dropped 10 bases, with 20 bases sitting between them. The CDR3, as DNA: TGTGCCAGCAGCTCCCCACAGGGTAGGGCCTTCTCACCCCTCCACTTT. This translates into CASSSPQGRAFSPLHF.

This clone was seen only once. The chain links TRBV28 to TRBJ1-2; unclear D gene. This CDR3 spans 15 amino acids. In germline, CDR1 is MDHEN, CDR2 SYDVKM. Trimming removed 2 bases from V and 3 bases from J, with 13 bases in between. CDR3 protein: CASSLSAGFYYGYTF. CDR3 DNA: TGTGCCAGCAGTTTAAGTGCCGGGTTTTACTATGGCTACACCTTC.

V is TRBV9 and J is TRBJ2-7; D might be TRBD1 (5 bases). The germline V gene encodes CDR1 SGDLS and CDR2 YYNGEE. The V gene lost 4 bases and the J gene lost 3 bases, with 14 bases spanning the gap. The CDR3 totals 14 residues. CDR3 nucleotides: TGTGCCAGCAGCCCCTCCGACAGACTCTACGAGCAGTACGTC. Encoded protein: CASSPSDRLYEQYV.

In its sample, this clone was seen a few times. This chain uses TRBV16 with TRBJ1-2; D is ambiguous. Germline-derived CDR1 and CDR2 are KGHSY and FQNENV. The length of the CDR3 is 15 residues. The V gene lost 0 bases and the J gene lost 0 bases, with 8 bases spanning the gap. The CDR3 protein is CASSQSLRANYGYTF. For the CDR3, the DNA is TGTGCCAGCAGCCAATCTCTCCGAGCTAACTATGGCTACACCTTC.

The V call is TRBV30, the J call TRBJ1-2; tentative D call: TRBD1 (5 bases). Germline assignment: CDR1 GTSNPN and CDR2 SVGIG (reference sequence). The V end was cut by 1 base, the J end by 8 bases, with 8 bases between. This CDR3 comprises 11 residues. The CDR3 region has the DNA TGTGCCTGGAGTGACAGGCGCGGCTACACCTTC. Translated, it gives CAWSDRRGYTF.

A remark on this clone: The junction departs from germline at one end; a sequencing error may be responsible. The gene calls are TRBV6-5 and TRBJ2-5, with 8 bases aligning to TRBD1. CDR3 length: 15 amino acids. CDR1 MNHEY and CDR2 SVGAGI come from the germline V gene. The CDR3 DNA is TGTGCCAGCAGCGCCATGGACAGGGAAGACGAGACCCGGTACTTC. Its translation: CASSAMDREDETRYF.

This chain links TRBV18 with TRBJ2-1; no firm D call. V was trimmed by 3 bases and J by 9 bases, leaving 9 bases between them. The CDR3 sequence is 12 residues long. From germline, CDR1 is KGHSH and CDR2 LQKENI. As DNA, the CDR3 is TGTGCCAGCTCACCTGTAACTGGTGAGCAGTTCTTC. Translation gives CASSPVTGEQFF.

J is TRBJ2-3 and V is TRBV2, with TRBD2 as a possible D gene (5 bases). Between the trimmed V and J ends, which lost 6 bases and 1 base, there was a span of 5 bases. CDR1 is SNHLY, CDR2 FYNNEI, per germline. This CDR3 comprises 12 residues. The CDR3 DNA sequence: TGTGCCAGCAGGAGGGGCACAGATACGCAGTATTTT. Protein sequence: CASRRGTDTQYF. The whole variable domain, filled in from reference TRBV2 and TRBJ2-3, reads EPEVTQTPSHQVTQMGQEVILRCVPISNHLYFYWYRQILGQKVEFLVSFYNNEISEKSEIFDDQFSVERPDGSNFTLKIRSTKLEDSAMYFCASRRGTDTQYFGPGTRLTVL.

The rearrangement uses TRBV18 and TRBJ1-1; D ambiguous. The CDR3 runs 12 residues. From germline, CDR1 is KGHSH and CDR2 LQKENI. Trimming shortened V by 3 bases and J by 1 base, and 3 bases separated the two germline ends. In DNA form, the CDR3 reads TGTGCCAGCTCACCCGGGAACACTGAAGCTTTCTTT. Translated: CASSPGNTEAFF.

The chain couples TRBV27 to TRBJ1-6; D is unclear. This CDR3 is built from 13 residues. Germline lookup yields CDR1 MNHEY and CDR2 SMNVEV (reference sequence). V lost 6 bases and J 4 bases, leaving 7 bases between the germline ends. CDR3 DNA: TGTGCCAGCAGCCGAGGGTATAATTCACCCCTCCACTTT. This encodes CASSRGYNSPLHF.

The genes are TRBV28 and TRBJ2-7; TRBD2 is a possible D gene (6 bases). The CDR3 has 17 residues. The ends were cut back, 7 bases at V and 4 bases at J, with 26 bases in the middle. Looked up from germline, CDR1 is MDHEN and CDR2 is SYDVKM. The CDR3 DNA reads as TGTGCCAGCACCCAGCCCGGGGGAGGTTATATAGGTTACGAGCAGTACTTC. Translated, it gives CASTQPGGGYIGYEQYF.

CDR3 protein: CASSLGAGLVTDTQYF. CDR3 bases: TGCGCCAGCAGCTTGGGGGCGGGGCTGGTCACAGATACGCAGTATTTT. The rearrangement uses TRBV5-1 and TRBJ2-3, with a possible D match to TRBD2 (6 bases). This CDR3 contains 16 residues. CDR1 is SGHRS and CDR2 is YFSETQ in the germline V gene. V lost 0 bases and J 2 bases, leaving 13 bases between the germline ends.

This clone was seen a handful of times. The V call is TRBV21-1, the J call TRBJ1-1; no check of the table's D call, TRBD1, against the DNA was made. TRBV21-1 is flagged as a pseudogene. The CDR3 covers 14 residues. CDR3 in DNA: TGTGCCAGCAGCACTTCCGGGACATTAATAGGAGCTTTCTTT. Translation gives CASSTSGTLIGAFF.